Listed below are T cell receptor beta chains from one sample, sequenced in a study of identical twins. One entry per CDR3 protein, called by TCRdb with MiXCR from the 5' RACE reads. The profile shows hundreds of thousands of distinct CDR3 sequences, over 8.5% of them singletons. The data were also submitted as part of a second study, on yellow fever vaccine responses in identical twins.

The sample consisted of PBMCs. The receptors were sampled from a woman under 30 in good health. The CDR3 runs from the conserved cysteine through the conserved F or W. The D gene is left open where the match is weak. A clone size is listed for some rows: how often the clone was seen (once, few, many), or a class if it is expanded.

d_call clone_size j_call v_call cdr3_aa cdr3_nt
TRBD2 NA TRBJ2-2 TRBV9 CASSVAVGTSGRLAGELFF TGTGCCAGCAGCGTAGCTGTCGGGACTAGCGGGAGATTGGCCGGGGAGCTGTTTTTT
NA NA TRBJ2-1 TRBV6-2/TRBV6-3 CASSYSRGGPRDEQFF TGTGCCAGCAGTTACTCGAGGGGCGGCCCGAGGGATGAGCAGTTCTTC
TRBD1 NA TRBJ2-7 TRBV2 CASTADRVTGYEQYF TGTGCCAGCACCGCGGACAGGGTGACGGGCTACGAGCAGTACTTC
TRBD1 many TRBJ2-2 TRBV2 CASSAGQRSTGELFF TGTGCCAGCAGTGCGGGACAGCGAAGCACCGGGGAGCTGTTTTTT
NA few TRBJ1-2 TRBV29-1 CSVDGPYGYTF TGCAGCGTTGACGGACCCTATGGCTACACCTTC
TRBD2 NA TRBJ2-3 TRBV6-1 CASREAPLGDTQYF TGTGCCAGCCGGGAGGCACCCCTAGGAGATACGCAGTATTTT
TRBD2 few TRBJ2-7 TRBV11-2 CASSTGTSGSREQYF TGTGCCAGCAGCACCGGGACTAGCGGGAGTAGGGAGCAGTACTTC
TRBD1 few TRBJ2-7 TRBV12-3/TRBV12-4 CACSFPQGTGMGGYEQYF TGTGCCTGCAGTTTCCCCCAGGGGACAGGGATGGGTGGGTACGAGCAGTACTTC
TRBD2 NA TRBJ2-1 TRBV10-3 CANSKRENSYNEQFF TGTGCCAACTCAAAGCGGGAGAACTCCTACAATGAGCAGTTCTTC
NA few TRBJ2-3 TRBV6-6 CASSYSQRDTQYF TGTGCCAGCAGTTACTCGCAAAGAGATACGCAGTATTTT
NA many TRBJ2-7 TRBV7-9 CASSLTPDLRQYF TGTGCCAGCAGCTTAACCCCAGACTTGAGGCAGTACTTC
TRBD1 NA TRBJ2-2 TRBV6-1 CSSSVQGAPTGELFF TGTTCCAGCAGTGTTCAGGGGGCGCCCACCGGGGAGCTGTTTTTT
NA few TRBJ2-1 TRBV6-2/TRBV6-3 CASSYIWGNNEQFF TGTGCCAGCAGTTACATCTGGGGCAACAATGAGCAGTTCTTC
NA many TRBJ2-5 TRBV6-1 CASYIGTRTQETQYF TGTGCCAGCTACATCGGGACACGGACCCAAGAGACCCAGTACTTC
NA few TRBJ2-5 TRBV21-1 CASSTKGRKETQYF TGTGCCAGCAGCACAAAAGGCAGGAAAGAGACCCAGTACTTC
TRBD2 NA TRBJ2-1 TRBV11-2 CASSLGLAGLQGNEQFF TGTGCCAGCAGCTTGGGACTAGCGGGCCTACAGGGGAATGAGCAGTTCTTC
NA NA TRBJ2-7 TRBV7-9 CASSLSSIPYEQYF TGTGCCAGCAGCTTATCGTCCATTCCCTACGAGCAGTACTTC
TRBD2 NA TRBJ2-7 TRBV19 CASSNRLAGTHEQYF TGTGCCAGTAGTAATCGACTAGCGGGTACCCACGAGCAGTACTTC
TRBD2 few TRBJ2-1 TRBV27 CASTSGAIYNEQFF TGTGCCAGCACAAGCGGGGCAATCTACAATGAGCAGTTCTTC
NA many TRBJ2-4 TRBV5-1 CASSLLQGSGAKNIQYF TGCGCCAGCAGCTTATTACAGGGCAGCGGGGCCAAAAACATTCAGTACTTC